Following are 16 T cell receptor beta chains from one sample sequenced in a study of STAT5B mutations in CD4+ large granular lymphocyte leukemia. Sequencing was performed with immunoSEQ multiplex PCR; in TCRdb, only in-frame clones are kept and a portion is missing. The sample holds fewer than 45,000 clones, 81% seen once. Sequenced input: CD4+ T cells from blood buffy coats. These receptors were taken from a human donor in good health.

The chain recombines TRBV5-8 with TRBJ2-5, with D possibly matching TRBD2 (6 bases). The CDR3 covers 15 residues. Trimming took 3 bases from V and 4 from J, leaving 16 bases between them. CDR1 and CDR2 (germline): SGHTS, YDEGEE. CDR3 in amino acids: CASSWGEDWGETQYF. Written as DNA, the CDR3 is TGTGCCAGCAGCTGGGGGGAAGACTGGGGAGAGACCCAGTACTTC.

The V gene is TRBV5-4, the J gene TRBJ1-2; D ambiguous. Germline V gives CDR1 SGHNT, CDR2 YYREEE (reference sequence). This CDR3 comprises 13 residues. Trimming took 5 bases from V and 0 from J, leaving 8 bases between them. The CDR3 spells CASREGPNYGYTF. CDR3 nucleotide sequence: TGTGCCAGCAGAGAGGGTCCTAACTATGGCTACACCTTC. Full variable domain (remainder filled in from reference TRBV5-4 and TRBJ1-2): ETGVTQSPTHLIKTRGQQVTLRCSSQSGHNTVSWYQQALGQGPQFIFQYYREEENGRGNFPPRFSGLQFPNYSSELNVNALELDDSALYLCASREGPNYGYTFGSGTRLTVV.

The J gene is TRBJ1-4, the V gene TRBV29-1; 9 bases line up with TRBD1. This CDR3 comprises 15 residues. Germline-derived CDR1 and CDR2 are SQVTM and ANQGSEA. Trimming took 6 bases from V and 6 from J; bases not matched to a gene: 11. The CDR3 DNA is TGCAGCGTCGCAAAACAGGGGGCGCCTGATGAAAAACTGTTTTTT. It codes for CSVAKQGAPDEKLFF.

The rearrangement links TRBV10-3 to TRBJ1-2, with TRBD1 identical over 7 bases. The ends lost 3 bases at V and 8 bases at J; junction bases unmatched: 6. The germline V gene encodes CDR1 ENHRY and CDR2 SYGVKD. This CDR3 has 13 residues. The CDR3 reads CAISETGVKGYTF. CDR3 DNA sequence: TGTGCCATCAGTGAAACAGGGGTTAAGGGCTACACCTTC.

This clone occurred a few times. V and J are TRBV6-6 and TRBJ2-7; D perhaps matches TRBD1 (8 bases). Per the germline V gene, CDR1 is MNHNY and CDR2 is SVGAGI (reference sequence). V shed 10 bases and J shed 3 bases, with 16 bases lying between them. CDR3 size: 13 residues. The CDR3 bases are TGTGCCACCTCTACAGGGGGGGTCTACGAGCAGTACTTC. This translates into CATSTGGVYEQYF.

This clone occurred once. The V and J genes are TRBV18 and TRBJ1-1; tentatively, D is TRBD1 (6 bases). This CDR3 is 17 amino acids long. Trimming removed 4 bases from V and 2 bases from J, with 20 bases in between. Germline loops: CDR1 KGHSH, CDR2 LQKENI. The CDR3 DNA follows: TGTGCCAGCTCACAACCAATGGCAGGGGCTAGAAACACTGAAGCTTTCTTT. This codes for CASSQPMAGARNTEAFF.

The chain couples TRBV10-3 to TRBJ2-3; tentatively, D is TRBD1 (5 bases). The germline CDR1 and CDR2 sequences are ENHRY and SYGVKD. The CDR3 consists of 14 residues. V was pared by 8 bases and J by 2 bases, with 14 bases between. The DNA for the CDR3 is TGTGCCATCGGGGCAGGCTCTTTCACAGATACGCAGTATTTT. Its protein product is CAIGAGSFTDTQYF.

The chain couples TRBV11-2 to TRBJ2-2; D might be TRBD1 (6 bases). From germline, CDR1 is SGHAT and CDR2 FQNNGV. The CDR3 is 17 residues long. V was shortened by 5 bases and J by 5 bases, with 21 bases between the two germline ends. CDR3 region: CASSLLQGWQMTGELFF. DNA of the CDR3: TGTGCCAGCAGCCTTCTACAGGGCTGGCAGATGACCGGGGAGCTGTTTTTT.

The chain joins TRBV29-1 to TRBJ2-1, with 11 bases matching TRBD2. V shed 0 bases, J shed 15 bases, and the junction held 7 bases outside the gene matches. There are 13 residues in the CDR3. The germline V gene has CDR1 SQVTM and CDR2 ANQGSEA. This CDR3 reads CSVEDIAGGPLFF. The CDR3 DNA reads TGCAGCGTTGAAGATATAGCGGGGGGGCCCCTGTTCTTC.

Here the CDR3 DNA reads TGTGCCAGCAGCTTAGTGGGCTCTGGAAACACCATATATTTT. As protein: CASSLVGSGNTIYF. The chain uses TRBV7-2 and TRBJ1-3; D call uncertain. The V gene's germline CDR1 is SGHTA and CDR2 FQGNSA. V was shortened by 1 base and J by 0 bases, with 4 bases between the two germline ends. This CDR3 has 14 amino acids.

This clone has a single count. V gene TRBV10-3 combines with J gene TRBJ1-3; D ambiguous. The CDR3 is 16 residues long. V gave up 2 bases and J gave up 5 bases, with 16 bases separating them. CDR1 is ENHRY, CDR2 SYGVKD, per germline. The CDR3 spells CAISEPAQEGRNTIYF. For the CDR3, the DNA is TGTGCCATCAGTGAGCCCGCTCAGGAGGGAAGAAACACCATATATTTT.

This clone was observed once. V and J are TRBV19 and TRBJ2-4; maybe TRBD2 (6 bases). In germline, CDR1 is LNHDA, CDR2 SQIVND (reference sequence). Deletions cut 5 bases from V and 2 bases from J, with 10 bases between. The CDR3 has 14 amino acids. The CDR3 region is CASSPGLTKNIQYF. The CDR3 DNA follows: TGTGCCAGTAGTCCGGGACTGACCAAAAACATTCAGTACTTC.

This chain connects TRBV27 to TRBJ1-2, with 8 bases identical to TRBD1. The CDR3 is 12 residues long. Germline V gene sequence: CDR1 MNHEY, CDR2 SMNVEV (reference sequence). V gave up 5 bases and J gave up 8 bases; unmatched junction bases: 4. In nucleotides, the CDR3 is TGTGCCAGCAGTACTACAGGGGGGGGCTACACCTTC. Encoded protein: CASSTTGGGYTF.

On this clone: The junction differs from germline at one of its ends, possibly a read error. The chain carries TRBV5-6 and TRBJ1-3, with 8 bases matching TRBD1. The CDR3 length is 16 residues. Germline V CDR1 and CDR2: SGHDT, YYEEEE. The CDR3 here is CASSLDRGISGSTIYF. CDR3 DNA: TGTGCCAGCAGCTTGGACAGGGGGATCTCTGGAAGCACCATATATTTT.

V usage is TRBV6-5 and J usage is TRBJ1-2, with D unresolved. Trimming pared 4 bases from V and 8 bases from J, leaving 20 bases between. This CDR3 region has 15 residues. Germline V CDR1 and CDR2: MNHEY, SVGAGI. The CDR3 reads CASSFSVVVAGGYTF. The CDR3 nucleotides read TGTGCCAGCAGTTTCTCAGTGGTTGTGGCAGGCGGCTACACCTTC.

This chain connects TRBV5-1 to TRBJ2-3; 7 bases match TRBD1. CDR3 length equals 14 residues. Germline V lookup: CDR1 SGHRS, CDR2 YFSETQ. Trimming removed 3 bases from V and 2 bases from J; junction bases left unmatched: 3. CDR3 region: CASSSGQYTDTQYF. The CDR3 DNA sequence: TGCGCCAGCAGCTCGGGACAGTACACAGATACGCAGTATTTT.